This TCR beta chain derives from a study of T cells in Graves' hyperthyroidism and ophthalmopathy. Amplified TCR beta CDR3 regions derived from RNA transcripts. TCR CDR3 regions were first amplified by RT-PCR with HTBI primers. Each CDR3 protein is one row after TCRdb ran MiXCR on the multiplex PCR reads. The sample includes around 610,000 distinct CDR3 sequences, roughly 14% of them seen just once. Germline V gene sequence: CDR1 DFQATT, CDR2 SNEGSKA (reference sequence). The CDR3 covers 14 residues. V lost 1 base, J lost 2 bases, and 3 bases stayed unmatched. This clonotype was obtained from a woman in her 40s with Graves' ophthalmopathy. V and J are TRBV20-1 and TRBJ2-7, with 9 bases fitting TRBD1. Material: blood. Here the CDR3 DNA reads TGCAGTGCTAGAGCCGGGACAGGGCCCTACGAGCAGTACTTC. Translated: CSARAGTGPYEQYF.